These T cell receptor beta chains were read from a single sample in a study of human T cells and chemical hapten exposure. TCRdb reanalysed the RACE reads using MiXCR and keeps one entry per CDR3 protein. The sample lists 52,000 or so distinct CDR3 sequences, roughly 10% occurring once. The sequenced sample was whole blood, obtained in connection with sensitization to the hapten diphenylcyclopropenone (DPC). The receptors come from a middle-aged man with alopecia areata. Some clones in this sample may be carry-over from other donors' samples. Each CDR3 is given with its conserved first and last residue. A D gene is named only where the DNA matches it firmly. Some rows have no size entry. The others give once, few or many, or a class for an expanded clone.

CDR3aa: CSASRLAGGPGTDTQYF
CDR3nt: TGCAGTGCTAGTAGGCTAGCGGGAGGGCCTGGGACAGATACGCAGTATTTT
v_gene: TRBV20-1
d_gene: TRBD2
j_gene: TRBJ2-3
abundance: many

CDR3aa: CASSTRGADEKLFF
CDR3nt: TGCGCCAGCAGCACCAGGGGGGCCGATGAAAAACTGTTTTTT
v_gene: TRBV5-1
d_gene: TRBD1
j_gene: TRBJ1-4
abundance: .

CDR3aa: CSVPGATNEKLFF
CDR3nt: TGCAGCGTTCCAGGGGCTACTAATGAAAAACTGTTTTTT
v_gene: TRBV29-1
d_gene: .
j_gene: TRBJ1-4
abundance: .

CDR3aa: CASSAGTSSPNEQFF
CDR3nt: TGTGCCAGCAGCGCCGGGACTAGCAGTCCCAATGAGCAGTTCTTC
v_gene: TRBV9
d_gene: TRBD2
j_gene: TRBJ2-1
abundance: many

CDR3aa: CASTRSSGANVLTF
CDR3nt: TGTGCCAGCACCCGGAGCTCTGGGGCCAACGTCCTGACTTTC
v_gene: TRBV2
d_gene: .
j_gene: TRBJ2-6
abundance: few

CDR3aa: CASSSLVGLANLRRGETQYF
CDR3nt: TGTGCCAGCAGCTCTTTGGTGGGTCTAGCGAACCTTCGAAGAGGAGAGACCCAGTACTTC
v_gene: TRBV7-3
d_gene: .
j_gene: TRBJ2-5
abundance: medium-sized

CDR3aa: CASSLGTPYEQYF
CDR3nt: TGTGCCAGCAGTTTAGGGACACCCTACGAGCAGTACTTC
v_gene: TRBV28
d_gene: .
j_gene: TRBJ2-7
abundance: few

CDR3aa: CASSPSQGPNTEAFF
CDR3nt: TGTGCCAGCTCCCCAAGCCAGGGACCCAACACTGAAGCTTTCTTT
v_gene: TRBV18
d_gene: .
j_gene: TRBJ1-1
abundance: .

CDR3aa: CASSLGGQEGYEQYF
CDR3nt: TGTGCCAGCAGCTTAGGGGGACAGGAGGGCTACGAGCAGTACTTC
v_gene: TRBV7-9
d_gene: TRBD1
j_gene: TRBJ2-7
abundance: few

CDR3aa: CASSTASEGGSTDTQYF
CDR3nt: TGTGCCAGCAGCACAGCCTCGGAGGGCGGAAGCACAGATACGCAGTATTTT
v_gene: TRBV28
d_gene: .
j_gene: TRBJ2-3
abundance: few

CDR3aa: CASRGAYEQYF
CDR3nt: TGTGCCAGCAGGGGGGCCTACGAGCAGTACTTC
v_gene: TRBV28
d_gene: .
j_gene: TRBJ2-7
abundance: few

CDR3aa: CASSFAGYNEQFF
CDR3nt: TGTGCCAGCAGCTTCGCGGGTTACAATGAGCAGTTCTTC
v_gene: TRBV7-6
d_gene: .
j_gene: TRBJ2-1
abundance: many

CDR3aa: CASSPVAVAGGPYYNEQFF
CDR3nt: TGTGCCAGCTCACCGGTAGCGGTAGCGGGAGGGCCGTACTACAATGAGCAGTTCTTC
v_gene: TRBV18
d_gene: TRBD2
j_gene: TRBJ2-1
abundance: many

CDR3aa: CASSVTGGLAETQYF
CDR3nt: TGCGCCAGCAGCGTGACAGGGGGCCTTGCGGAGACCCAGTACTTC
v_gene: TRBV5-1
d_gene: TRBD1
j_gene: TRBJ2-5
abundance: .

CDR3aa: CATSLAGVETQYF
CDR3nt: TGTGCCACCTCACTAGCGGGAGTGGAGACCCAGTACTTC
v_gene: TRBV12-3/TRBV12-4
d_gene: TRBD2
j_gene: TRBJ2-5
abundance: .

CDR3aa: CASSLGFRRDTEAFF
CDR3nt: TGTGCCAGCAGCTTAGGTTTCCGTCGGGACACTGAAGCTTTCTTT
v_gene: TRBV5-5
d_gene: .
j_gene: TRBJ1-1
abundance: few

CDR3aa: CASSPGLAGGGARETQYF
CDR3nt: TGTGCCAGCAGCCCCGGACTAGCGGGAGGTGGGGCGAGGGAGACCCAGTACTTC
v_gene: TRBV7-2
d_gene: TRBD2
j_gene: TRBJ2-5
abundance: many

CDR3aa: CASSDGARNEAFF
CDR3nt: TGTGCCAGCAGCGACGGAGCTAGGAATGAAGCTTTCTTT
v_gene: TRBV7-9
d_gene: .
j_gene: TRBJ1-1
abundance: .

CDR3aa: CASSHRVDTQYF
CDR3nt: TGTGCCAGCAGTCACAGGGTAGATACGCAGTATTTT
v_gene: TRBV28
d_gene: .
j_gene: TRBJ2-3
abundance: .

CDR3aa: CASSSRGGGETQYF
CDR3nt: TGTGCCAGCAGCTCACGGGGGGGAGGAGAGACCCAGTACTTC
v_gene: TRBV7-2
d_gene: TRBD2
j_gene: TRBJ2-5
abundance: .

CDR3aa: CASTDRQTYSNQPQHF
CDR3nt: TGTGCCAGCACCGATAGACAGACTTATAGCAATCAGCCCCAGCATTTT
v_gene: TRBV28
d_gene: .
j_gene: TRBJ1-5
abundance: many

CDR3aa: CASGIGSYNEQFF
CDR3nt: TGTGCCAGCGGAATCGGCTCCTACAATGAGCAGTTCTTC
v_gene: TRBV11-2
d_gene: .
j_gene: TRBJ2-1
abundance: few

CDR3aa: CAIQSSYNEQFF
CDR3nt: TGTGCCATCCAGAGCTCCTACAATGAGCAGTTCTTC
v_gene: TRBV6-2/TRBV6-3
d_gene: .
j_gene: TRBJ2-1
abundance: few

CDR3aa: CASRIGLAGLTDTQYF
CDR3nt: TGTGCCAGCAGGATAGGACTAGCGGGACTCACAGATACGCAGTATTTT
v_gene: TRBV7-2
d_gene: TRBD2
j_gene: TRBJ2-3
abundance: .

CDR3aa: CAISEIGTGAFF
CDR3nt: TGTGCCATCAGTGAAATAGGGACCGGAGCTTTCTTT
v_gene: TRBV10-3
d_gene: .
j_gene: TRBJ1-1
abundance: few

CDR3aa: CASSVTQAEKLFF
CDR3nt: TGTGCCAGCAGTGTAACACAGGCTGAAAAACTGTTTTTT
v_gene: TRBV2
d_gene: .
j_gene: TRBJ1-4
abundance: few

CDR3aa: CASSVGQGYGELFF
CDR3nt: TGTGCCAGCAGTGTCGGGCAGGGGTACGGGGAGCTGTTTTTT
v_gene: TRBV2
d_gene: .
j_gene: TRBJ2-2
abundance: few

CDR3aa: CASSPQETRQPQHF
CDR3nt: TGTGCCAGCAGTCCACAGGAAACAAGACAGCCCCAGCATTTT
v_gene: TRBV12-3/TRBV12-4
d_gene: .
j_gene: TRBJ1-5
abundance: .

CDR3aa: CASSLTGWTEAFF
CDR3nt: TGTGCCAGCAGCTTAACCGGATGGACTGAAGCTTTCTTT
v_gene: TRBV7-3
d_gene: .
j_gene: TRBJ1-1
abundance: many

CDR3aa: CASRLGTGQNSPLHF
CDR3nt: TGTGCCAGCAGACTCGGGACAGGGCAGAATTCACCCCTCCATTTT
v_gene: TRBV7-2
d_gene: TRBD1
j_gene: TRBJ1-6
abundance: few

CDR3aa: CASSFRGPDTQYF
CDR3nt: TGTGCCAGCAGCTTCAGGGGCCCAGATACGCAGTATTTT
v_gene: TRBV7-6
d_gene: .
j_gene: TRBJ2-3
abundance: .

CDR3aa: CASSQGQTEQYF
CDR3nt: TGCGCCAGCAGCCAAGGACAGACCGAGCAGTACTTC
v_gene: TRBV4-1
d_gene: .
j_gene: TRBJ2-7
abundance: few

CDR3aa: CASSFGTENTGELFF
CDR3nt: TGTGCCAGCAGTTTCGGGACAGAGAACACCGGGGAGCTGTTTTTT
v_gene: TRBV28
d_gene: TRBD1
j_gene: TRBJ2-2
abundance: many

CDR3aa: CASSYSRVYEQYF
CDR3nt: TGTGCCAGCAGTTACTCGAGAGTCTACGAGCAGTACTTC
v_gene: TRBV6-6
d_gene: .
j_gene: TRBJ2-7
abundance: .

CDR3aa: CASTSTGGAQETQYF
CDR3nt: TGTGCCAGCACCTCAACCGGGGGTGCGCAAGAGACCCAGTACTTC
v_gene: TRBV7-9
d_gene: .
j_gene: TRBJ2-5
abundance: many

CDR3aa: CASSVGHHGGPTSGKQETQYF
CDR3nt: TGTGCCAGCAGCGTAGGCCATCACGGAGGCCCGACTAGCGGGAAACAAGAGACCCAGTACTTC
v_gene: TRBV9
d_gene: TRBD2
j_gene: TRBJ2-5
abundance: many

CDR3aa: CASSSTGAFSYEQYF
CDR3nt: TGTGCCAGCAGTTCGACAGGGGCCTTCTCCTACGAGCAGTACTTC
v_gene: TRBV12-3/TRBV12-4
d_gene: TRBD1
j_gene: TRBJ2-7
abundance: .

CDR3aa: CASSLSEAEQFF
CDR3nt: TGTGCCAGCAGCTTAAGTGAGGCAGAGCAGTTCTTC
v_gene: TRBV7-6
d_gene: .
j_gene: TRBJ2-1
abundance: .

CDR3aa: CASSPRWGSRYF
CDR3nt: TGTGCCAGCTCACCACGATGGGGGAGTAGGTACTTC
v_gene: TRBV18
d_gene: .
j_gene: TRBJ2-7
abundance: many

CDR3aa: CASSSGTSGKETQYF
CDR3nt: TGTGCCAGCAGCTCTGGGACTAGCGGGAAAGAGACCCAGTACTTC
v_gene: TRBV7-9
d_gene: TRBD2
j_gene: TRBJ2-5
abundance: few

CDR3aa: CASSRSGTVSNQPQHF
CDR3nt: TGTGCCAGCAGTAGATCCGGGACAGTTAGCAATCAGCCCCAGCATTTT
v_gene: TRBV12-3/TRBV12-4
d_gene: TRBD1
j_gene: TRBJ1-5
abundance: many

CDR3aa: CASSDGMNTGELFF
CDR3nt: TGCGCCAGCAGTGACGGAATGAACACCGGGGAGCTGTTTTTT
v_gene: TRBV10-2
d_gene: .
j_gene: TRBJ2-2
abundance: .

CDR3aa: CASFFGTSGRGEQFF
CDR3nt: TGTGCCAGCTTTTTCGGGACTAGCGGGAGAGGGGAGCAGTTCTTC
v_gene: TRBV2
d_gene: TRBD2
j_gene: TRBJ2-1
abundance: .

CDR3aa: CSARARTTRGGEQYF
CDR3nt: TGCAGTGCTAGAGCCCGGACTACCCGGGGGGGCGAGCAGTACTTC
v_gene: TRBV20-1
d_gene: TRBD2
j_gene: TRBJ2-7
abundance: .

CDR3aa: CASSFGNTEAFF
CDR3nt: TGTGCCAGCAGCTTTGGCAACACTGAAGCTTTCTTT
v_gene: TRBV5-6
d_gene: .
j_gene: TRBJ1-1
abundance: .

CDR3aa: CASSLGSGKTDTQYF
CDR3nt: TGTGCCAGCAGTTTAGGTAGCGGGAAGACAGATACGCAGTATTTT
v_gene: TRBV12-3/TRBV12-4
d_gene: TRBD2
j_gene: TRBJ2-3
abundance: few

CDR3aa: CAISRLAEDTQYF
CDR3nt: TGTGCCATCAGTAGACTAGCGGAAGATACGCAGTATTTT
v_gene: TRBV10-3
d_gene: TRBD2
j_gene: TRBJ2-3
abundance: .

CDR3aa: CSARNRKGPSSGNTIYF
CDR3nt: TGCAGTGCTAGAAATCGTAAAGGGCCGAGCTCTGGAAACACCATATATTTT
v_gene: TRBV20-1
d_gene: .
j_gene: TRBJ1-3
abundance: .

CDR3aa: CASSVLAANTGELFF
CDR3nt: TGTGCCAGCAGCGTACTAGCGGCGAACACCGGGGAGCTGTTTTTT
v_gene: TRBV7-3
d_gene: TRBD2
j_gene: TRBJ2-2
abundance: .

CDR3aa: CASSPVMHPSGANVLTF
CDR3nt: TGTGCCAGCAGCCCAGTCATGCACCCTTCTGGGGCCAACGTCCTGACTTTC
v_gene: TRBV21-1
d_gene: .
j_gene: TRBJ2-6
abundance: many

CDR3aa: CASSFPARLAGDYNEQFF
CDR3nt: TGTGCCAGCAGTTTCCCCGCGCGACTAGCGGGGGACTACAATGAGCAGTTCTTC
v_gene: TRBV28
d_gene: TRBD2
j_gene: TRBJ2-1
abundance: many